This TCR beta chain was sequenced during a study of beta chain features in type 1 diabetes. Background on the study: Across every sample, around 100,000,000 sorted cells were examined in total.

This clone came up a few times. The antigen is undetermined. The study, taken as a whole, reports: Across all four CD4+ subsets, people with type 1 diabetes showed modestly shorter TCRB CDR3s.

Purities in excess of 95% were seen in all sorted populations. The CDR3 is 15 residues long. Germline V lookup: CDR1 SGHRS, CDR2 YFSETQ. V shed 4 bases and J 7 bases; nucleotides not matched to a gene: 5. Sequencing targeted expressed TCRB transcripts, as all isolated RNA had been reverse transcribed. Profiled with immunoSEQ multiplex PCR; TCRdb holds only in-frame clones, not every one. Among 150,000 or so clones listed, 7.5% to 9.5% were seen once. The chain joins TRBV5-1 to TRBJ2-2; 12 bases line up with TRBD1. The sample was central memory CD4+ T cells from blood. This clonotype originated in a woman under 30 in good health. Here the CDR3 DNA reads TGCGCCAGCAGCCCGGGACAGGGGGCAGGCGGGGAGCTGTTTTTT. This sequence encodes CASSPGQGAGGELFF.